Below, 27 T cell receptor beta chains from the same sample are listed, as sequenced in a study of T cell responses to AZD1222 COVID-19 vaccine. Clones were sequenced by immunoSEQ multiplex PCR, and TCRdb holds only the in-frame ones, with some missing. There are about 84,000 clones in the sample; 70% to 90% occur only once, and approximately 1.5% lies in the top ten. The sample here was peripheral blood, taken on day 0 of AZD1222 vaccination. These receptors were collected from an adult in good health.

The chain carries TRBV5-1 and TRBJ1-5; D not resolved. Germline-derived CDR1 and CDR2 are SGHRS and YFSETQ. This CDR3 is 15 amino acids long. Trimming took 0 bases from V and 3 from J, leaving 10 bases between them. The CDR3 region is CASSLGTADNQPQHF. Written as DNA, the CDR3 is TGCGCCAGCAGCTTGGGTACAGCGGACAATCAGCCCCAGCATTTT.

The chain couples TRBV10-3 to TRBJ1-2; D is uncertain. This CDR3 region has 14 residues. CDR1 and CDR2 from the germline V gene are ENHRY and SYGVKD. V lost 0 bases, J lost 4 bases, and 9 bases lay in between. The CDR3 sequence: CAISESQILYGYTF. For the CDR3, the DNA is TGTGCCATCAGTGAGTCACAGATTCTCTATGGCTACACCTTC.

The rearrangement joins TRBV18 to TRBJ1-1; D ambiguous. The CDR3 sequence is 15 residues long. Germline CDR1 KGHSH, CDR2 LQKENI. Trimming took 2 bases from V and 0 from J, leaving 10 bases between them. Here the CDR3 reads CASSPNKGVNTEAFF. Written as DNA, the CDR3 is TGTGCCAGCTCACCAAATAAGGGTGTGAACACTGAAGCTTTCTTT.

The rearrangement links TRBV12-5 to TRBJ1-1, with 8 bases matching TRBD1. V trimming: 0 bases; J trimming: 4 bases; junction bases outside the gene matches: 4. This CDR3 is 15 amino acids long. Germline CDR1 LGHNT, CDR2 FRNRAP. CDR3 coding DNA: TGTGCTAGTGGTTTGGTACAGGGGGGCTTCACTGAAGCTTTCTTT. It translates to CASGLVQGGFTEAFF.

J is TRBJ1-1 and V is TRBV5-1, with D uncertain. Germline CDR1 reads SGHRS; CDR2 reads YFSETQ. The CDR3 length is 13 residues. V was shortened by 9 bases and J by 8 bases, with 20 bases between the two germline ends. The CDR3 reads CATRRLGNEEAFF. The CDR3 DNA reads TGCGCCACCAGACGGTTGGGGAATGAGGAAGCTTTCTTT.

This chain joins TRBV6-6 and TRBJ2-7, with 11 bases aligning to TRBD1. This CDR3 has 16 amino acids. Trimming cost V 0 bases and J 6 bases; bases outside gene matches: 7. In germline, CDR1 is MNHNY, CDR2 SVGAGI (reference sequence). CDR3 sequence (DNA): TGTGCCAGCAGTTACTCAGCCTCCGGGACAGGGGGCGAGCAGTACTTC. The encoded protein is CASSYSASGTGGEQYF.

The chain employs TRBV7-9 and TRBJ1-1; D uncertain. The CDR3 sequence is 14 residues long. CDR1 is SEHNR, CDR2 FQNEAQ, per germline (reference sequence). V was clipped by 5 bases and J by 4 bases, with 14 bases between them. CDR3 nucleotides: TGTGCCAGCAGCGCGGACTGGGGTAGCACTGAAGCTTTCTTT. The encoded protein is CASSADWGSTEAFF.

The CDR3 DNA sequence: TGCGCCAGCAGCCCCCCGGGACTCCCGAGCTCCTACAATGAGCAGTTCTTC. Translated: CASSPPGLPSSYNEQFF. This chain joins TRBV5-1 and TRBJ2-1; tentatively, D is TRBD2 (6 bases). Trimming shortened V by 4 bases and J by 0 bases, and 17 bases separated the two germline ends. The CDR3 totals 17 residues. Per germline, CDR1 SGHRS and CDR2 YFSETQ.

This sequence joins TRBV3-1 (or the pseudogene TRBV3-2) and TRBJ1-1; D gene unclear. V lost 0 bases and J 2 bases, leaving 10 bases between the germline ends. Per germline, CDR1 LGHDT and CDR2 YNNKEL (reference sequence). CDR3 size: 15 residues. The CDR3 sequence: CASSQDGEGNTEAFF. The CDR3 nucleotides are TGTGCCAGCAGCCAAGATGGGGAGGGTAACACTGAAGCTTTCTTT.

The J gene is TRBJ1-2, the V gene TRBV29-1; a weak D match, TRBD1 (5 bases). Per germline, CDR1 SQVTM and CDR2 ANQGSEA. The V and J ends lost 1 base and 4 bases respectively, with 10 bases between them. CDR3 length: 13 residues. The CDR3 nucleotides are TGCAGCGTTGAAGCCGGGACCGGCTATGGCTACACCTTC. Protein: CSVEAGTGYGYTF.

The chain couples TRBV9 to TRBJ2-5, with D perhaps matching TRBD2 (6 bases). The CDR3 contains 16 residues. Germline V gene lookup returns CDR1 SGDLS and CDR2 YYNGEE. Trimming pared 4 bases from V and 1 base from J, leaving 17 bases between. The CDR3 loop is CASSPAGGQTQETQYF. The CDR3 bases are TGTGCCAGCAGCCCAGCGGGTGGGCAGACCCAAGAGACCCAGTACTTC.

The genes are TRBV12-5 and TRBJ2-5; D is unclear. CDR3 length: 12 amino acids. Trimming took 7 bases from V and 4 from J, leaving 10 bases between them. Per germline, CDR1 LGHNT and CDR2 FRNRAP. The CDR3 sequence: CASASLGETQYF. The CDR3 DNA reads TGTGCTAGTGCCTCCCTCGGAGAGACCCAGTACTTC.

The CDR3, as DNA: TGTGCCAGCAGACCCATGGGGGGGTACGATCAGCCCCAGCATTTT. This translates into CASRPMGGYDQPQHF. This rearrangement joins TRBV6-5 to TRBJ1-5; a weak D match, TRBD1 (5 bases). The CDR3 is made up of 15 amino acids. CDR1 MNHEY and CDR2 SVGAGI come from the germline V gene. The V and J ends lost 6 bases and 5 bases respectively, with 17 bases between them.

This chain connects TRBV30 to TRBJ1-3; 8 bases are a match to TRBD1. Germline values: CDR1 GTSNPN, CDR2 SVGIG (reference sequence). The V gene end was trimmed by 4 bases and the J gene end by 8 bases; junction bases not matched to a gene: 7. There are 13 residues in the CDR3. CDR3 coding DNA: TGTGCCTGGACCACGACAGGGGACCACACCATATATTTT. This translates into CAWTTTGDHTIYF.

CDR3 sequence: CASSSRGSGSRNEQFF. For the CDR3, the DNA is TGTGCCAGCAGCTCGCGGGGCAGCGGGAGTAGGAATGAGCAGTTCTTC. This chain links TRBV7-2 with TRBJ2-1; 8 nucleotides line up with TRBD2. Germline V lookup: CDR1 SGHTA, CDR2 FQGNSA. The junction had 12 bases not matched to a gene; V was cut back by 4 bases and J by 7 bases. This CDR3 is 16 amino acids long.

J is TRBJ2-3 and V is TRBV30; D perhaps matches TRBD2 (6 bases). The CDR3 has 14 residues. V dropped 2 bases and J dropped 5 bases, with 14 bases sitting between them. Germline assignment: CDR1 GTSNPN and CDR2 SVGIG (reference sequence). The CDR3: CAWSRDRGGDTQYF. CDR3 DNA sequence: TGTGCCTGGAGTAGGGATAGGGGAGGAGATACGCAGTATTTT.

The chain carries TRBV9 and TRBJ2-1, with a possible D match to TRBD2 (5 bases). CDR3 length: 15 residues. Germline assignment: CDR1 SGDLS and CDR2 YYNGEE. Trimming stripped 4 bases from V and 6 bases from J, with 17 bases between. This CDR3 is CASSTLAGVFNEQFF. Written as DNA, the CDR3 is TGTGCCAGCAGCACTCTGGCGGGCGTTTTCAATGAGCAGTTCTTC. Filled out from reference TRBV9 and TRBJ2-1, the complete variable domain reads DSGVTQTPKHLITATGQRVTLRCSPRSGDLSVYWYQQSLDQGLQFLIQYYNGEERAKGNILERFSAQQFPDLHSELNLSSLELGDSALYFCASSTLAGVFNEQFFGPGTRLTVL.

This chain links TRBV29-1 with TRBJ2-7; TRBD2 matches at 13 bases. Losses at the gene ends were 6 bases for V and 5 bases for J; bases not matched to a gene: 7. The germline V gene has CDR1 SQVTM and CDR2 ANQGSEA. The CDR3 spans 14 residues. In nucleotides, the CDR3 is TGCAGCGTGGGTCGACTAGCGGGAGGCGACGAGCAGTACTTC. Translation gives CSVGRLAGGDEQYF.

CDR3 in amino acids: CASSGREEDTQYF. The CDR3 DNA reads TGTGCCAGCAGTGGACGGGAAGAAGATACGCAGTATTTT. The V call is TRBV6-2 or TRBV6-3, the J call TRBJ2-3; weak D call: TRBD2 (5 bases). The V end lost 5 bases, the J end lost 5 bases, and 11 bases lay between the germline ends. The CDR3 loop spans 13 amino acids. CDR1 is MNHEY and CDR2 is SVGEGT in the germline V gene.

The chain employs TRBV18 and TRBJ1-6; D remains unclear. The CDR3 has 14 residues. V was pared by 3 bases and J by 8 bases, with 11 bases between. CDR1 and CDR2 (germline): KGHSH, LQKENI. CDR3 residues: CASSPEGLYSPLHF. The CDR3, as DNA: TGTGCCAGCTCACCGGAGGGCCTCTATTCACCCCTCCACTTT.

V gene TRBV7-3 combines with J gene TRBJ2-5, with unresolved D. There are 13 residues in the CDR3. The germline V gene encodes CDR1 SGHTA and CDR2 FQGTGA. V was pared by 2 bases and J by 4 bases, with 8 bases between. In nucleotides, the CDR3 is TGTGCCAGCAGCTTAGGTGTCGGAGAGACCCAGTACTTC. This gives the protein CASSLGVGETQYF.

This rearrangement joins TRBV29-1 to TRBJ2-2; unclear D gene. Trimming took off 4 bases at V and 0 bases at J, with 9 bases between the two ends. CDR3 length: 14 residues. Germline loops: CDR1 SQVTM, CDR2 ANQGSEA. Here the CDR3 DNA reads TGCAGCGTTGGGTTAACGGCGAACACCGGGGAGCTGTTTTTT. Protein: CSVGLTANTGELFF.

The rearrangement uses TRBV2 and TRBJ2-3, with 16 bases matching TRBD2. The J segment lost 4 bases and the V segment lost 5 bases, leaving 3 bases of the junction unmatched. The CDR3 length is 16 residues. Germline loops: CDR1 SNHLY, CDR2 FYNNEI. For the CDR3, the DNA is TGTGCCAGCAGTCTGGGACTAGCGGGAGGGCCAGATACGCAGTATTTT. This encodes CASSLGLAGGPDTQYF.

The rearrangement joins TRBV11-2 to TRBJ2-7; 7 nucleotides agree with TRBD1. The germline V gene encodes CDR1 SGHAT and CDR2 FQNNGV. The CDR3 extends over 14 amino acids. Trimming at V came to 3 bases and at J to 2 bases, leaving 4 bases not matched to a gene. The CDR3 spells CASSLGQSTYEQYF. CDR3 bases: TGTGCCAGCAGCTTGGGACAGTCCACCTACGAGCAGTACTTC.

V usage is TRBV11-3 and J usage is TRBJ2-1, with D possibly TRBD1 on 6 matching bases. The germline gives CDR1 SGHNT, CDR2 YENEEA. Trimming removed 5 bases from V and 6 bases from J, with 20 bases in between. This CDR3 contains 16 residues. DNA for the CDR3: TGTGCCAGCAGCCCAAGGGGGAGTCCCCGGAGCAATGAGCAGTTCTTC. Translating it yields CASSPRGSPRSNEQFF.

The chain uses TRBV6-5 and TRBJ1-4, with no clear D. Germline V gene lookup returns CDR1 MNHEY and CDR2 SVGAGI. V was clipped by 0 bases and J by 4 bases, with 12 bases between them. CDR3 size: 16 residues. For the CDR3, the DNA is TGTGCCAGCAGTTACTCGTACCAGGAGGTTAATGAAAAACTGTTTTTT. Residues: CASSYSYQEVNEKLFF.

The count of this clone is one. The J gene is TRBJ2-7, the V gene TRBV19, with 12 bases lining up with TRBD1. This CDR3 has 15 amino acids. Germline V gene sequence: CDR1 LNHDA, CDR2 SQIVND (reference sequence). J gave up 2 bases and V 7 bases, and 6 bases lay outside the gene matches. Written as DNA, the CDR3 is TGTGCCAGTAAAATAGGGACAGGGGGCCCCTACGAGCAGTACTTC. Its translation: CASKIGTGGPYEQYF.